These T cell receptor beta chains were read from a single sample in a study of blood T cell repertoires in COVID-19. Method: immunoSEQ multiplex PCR; TCRdb's copy keeps in-frame clones and lacks some. There are roughly 180,000 clones in the sample; about 70% occur only once, and about 9% lies in the top ten. Material: peripheral blood. These receptors came from a woman aged 45 to 65 with active or convalescent COVID-19. CDR3s include the opening cysteine and the closing phenylalanine or tryptophan. Fields, in order: J gene, V gene, clone size, D gene, CDR3 protein, CDR3 DNA. The D gene is left open where the match is weak. Not every row has a clone size; where given, it reads once, few, many or a size class.

j_call: TRBJ1-1
v_call: TRBV7-2
clone_size: NA
d_call: NA
cdr3_aa: CASRGEGTTGTEAFF
cdr3_nt: TGTGCCAGCAGGGGTGAGGGTACAACGGGCACTGAAGCTTTCTTT

j_call: TRBJ2-2
v_call: TRBV27
clone_size: NA
d_call: TRBD1
cdr3_aa: CASSFVSHYGTGWTGELFF
cdr3_nt: TGTGCCAGCAGTTTCGTTTCCCACTACGGGACAGGGTGGACCGGGGAGCTGTTTTTT

j_call: TRBJ1-1
v_call: TRBV7-2
clone_size: medium-sized
d_call: NA
cdr3_aa: CASSSSGGGTEAFF
cdr3_nt: TGTGCCAGCAGCTCCAGTGGGGGAGGCACTGAAGCTTTCTTT

j_call: TRBJ1-6
v_call: TRBV28
clone_size: NA
d_call: TRBD1
cdr3_aa: CASRRQGGSPLHF
cdr3_nt: TGTGCCAGCAGACGACAGGGTGGGTCACCCCTCCACTTT

j_call: TRBJ1-2
v_call: TRBV10-3
clone_size: NA
d_call: TRBD1
cdr3_aa: CAISPGQPSGYTF
cdr3_nt: TGTGCCATCAGCCCGGGACAGCCTTCGGGCTACACCTTC

j_call: TRBJ1-5
v_call: TRBV6-5
clone_size: NA
d_call: NA
cdr3_aa: CASRPGLKNQPQHF
cdr3_nt: TGTGCCAGCAGGCCGGGGTTAAAGAATCAGCCCCAGCATTTT

j_call: TRBJ2-7
v_call: TRBV2
clone_size: NA
d_call: TRBD1
cdr3_aa: CASSDEGGGYEQYF
cdr3_nt: TGTGCCAGCAGTGATGAAGGGGGCGGCTACGAGCAGTACTTC

j_call: TRBJ2-7
v_call: TRBV12-3/TRBV12-4
clone_size: NA
d_call: NA
cdr3_aa: CASSLARQYEQYF
cdr3_nt: TGTGCCAGCAGTTTAGCGCGGCAATACGAGCAGTACTTC

j_call: TRBJ2-1
v_call: TRBV28
clone_size: NA
d_call: TRBD2
cdr3_aa: CASSFWSSASGYNEQFF
cdr3_nt: TGTGCCAGCAGTTTTTGGTCCTCGGCTAGCGGTTACAATGAGCAGTTCTTC

j_call: TRBJ1-2
v_call: TRBV28
clone_size: NA
d_call: NA
cdr3_aa: CASRGTYYGYTF
cdr3_nt: TGTGCCAGCAGAGGGACTTACTATGGCTACACCTTC

j_call: TRBJ2-7
v_call: TRBV6-2/TRBV6-3
clone_size: NA
d_call: TRBD2
cdr3_aa: CASSFGLAGGPVQYF
cdr3_nt: TGTGCCAGCAGTTTTGGACTAGCGGGAGGGCCTGTGCAGTACTTC

j_call: TRBJ1-5
v_call: TRBV6-5
clone_size: NA
d_call: NA
cdr3_aa: CASSSRQAWGNQPQHF
cdr3_nt: TGTGCCAGCAGTTCCCGACAGGCCTGGGGCAATCAGCCCCAGCATTTT

j_call: TRBJ1-2
v_call: TRBV19
clone_size: NA
d_call: NA
cdr3_aa: CASSVYRASYYGYTF
cdr3_nt: TGTGCCAGTAGTGTGTACAGGGCCTCCTACTATGGCTACACCTTC

j_call: TRBJ2-3
v_call: TRBV5-1
clone_size: NA
d_call: NA
cdr3_aa: CASSFSDADTQYF
cdr3_nt: TGCGCCAGCAGCTTCAGCGACGCGGATACGCAGTATTTT

j_call: TRBJ2-7
v_call: TRBV10-3
clone_size: once
d_call: NA
cdr3_aa: CAISRGARPYEQYF
cdr3_nt: TGTGCCATCAGCCGGGGGGCCAGACCCTACGAGCAGTACTTC

j_call: TRBJ1-6
v_call: TRBV19
clone_size: NA
d_call: TRBD1
cdr3_aa: CASTDRAGSPLHF
cdr3_nt: TGTGCCAGTACCGACAGGGCCGGCTCACCCCTCCACTTT

j_call: TRBJ2-7
v_call: TRBV28
clone_size: NA
d_call: NA
cdr3_aa: CASSLDQGSTYEQYF
cdr3_nt: TGTGCCAGCAGTCTGGATCAGGGATCGACCTACGAGCAGTACTTC

j_call: TRBJ1-6
v_call: TRBV6-5
clone_size: once
d_call: NA
cdr3_aa: CASSYSRVHNSPLHF
cdr3_nt: TGTGCCAGCAGTTACTCGCGGGTGCATAATTCACCCCTCCACTTT

j_call: TRBJ1-1
v_call: TRBV29-1
clone_size: NA
d_call: TRBD1
cdr3_aa: CSVERAGGTEAFF
cdr3_nt: TGCAGCGTTGAACGCGCAGGGGGCACTGAAGCTTTCTTT

j_call: TRBJ1-2
v_call: TRBV27
clone_size: NA
d_call: TRBD1
cdr3_aa: CASSKPGQGYYGYTF
cdr3_nt: TGTGCCAGCAGCAAACCAGGACAGGGTTATTATGGCTACACCTTC

j_call: TRBJ1-1
v_call: TRBV6-5
clone_size: NA
d_call: TRBD1
cdr3_aa: CASSTGTGRTEAFF
cdr3_nt: TGTGCCAGCAGTACTGGGACAGGGAGGACTGAAGCTTTCTTT

j_call: TRBJ2-3
v_call: TRBV5-5
clone_size: NA
d_call: TRBD2
cdr3_aa: CASSLGLAGGADTQYF
cdr3_nt: TGTGCCAGCAGCTTGGGGCTAGCGGGGGGCGCAGATACGCAGTATTTT

j_call: TRBJ2-5
v_call: TRBV27
clone_size: NA
d_call: NA
cdr3_aa: CASSLWQGETQYF
cdr3_nt: TGTGCCAGCAGTTTATGGCAGGGTGAGACCCAGTACTTC

j_call: TRBJ1-2
v_call: TRBV2
clone_size: many
d_call: TRBD1
cdr3_aa: CASIDRGQGYTF
cdr3_nt: TGTGCCAGCATTGACAGGGGGCAAGGCTACACCTTC

j_call: TRBJ1-1
v_call: TRBV5-1
clone_size: NA
d_call: TRBD1
cdr3_aa: CASSQSGDSWNTEAFF
cdr3_nt: TGCGCCAGCAGCCAATCGGGGGACAGTTGGAACACTGAAGCTTTCTTT

j_call: TRBJ2-7
v_call: TRBV6-2/TRBV6-3
clone_size: NA
d_call: NA
cdr3_aa: CASSYGTPYEQYF
cdr3_nt: TGTGCCAGCAGTTACGGGACTCCCTACGAGCAGTACTTC

j_call: TRBJ1-1
v_call: TRBV5-5
clone_size: NA
d_call: NA
cdr3_aa: CASSLAVSRTAINTEAFF
cdr3_nt: TGTGCCAGCAGCTTGGCTGTCTCTCGGACAGCGATAAACACTGAAGCTTTCTTT

j_call: TRBJ2-2
v_call: TRBV30
clone_size: few
d_call: TRBD2
cdr3_aa: CAWRPPGLAGGRTGELFF
cdr3_nt: TGTGCCTGGAGACCTCCGGGACTAGCGGGAGGGCGCACCGGGGAGCTGTTTTTT

j_call: TRBJ2-3
v_call: TRBV5-1
clone_size: NA
d_call: TRBD2
cdr3_aa: CASSSVTSGGVGTDTQYF
cdr3_nt: TGCGCCAGCAGCTCTGTGACTAGCGGGGGGGTTGGCACAGATACGCAGTATTTT

j_call: TRBJ1-4
v_call: TRBV7-8
clone_size: once
d_call: NA
cdr3_aa: CASTKGVFEKLFF
cdr3_nt: TGTGCCAGCACTAAAGGGGTATTCGAAAAACTGTTTTTT

j_call: TRBJ1-1
v_call: TRBV30
clone_size: few
d_call: NA
cdr3_aa: CAWSRGEHTEAFF
cdr3_nt: TGTGCCTGGAGTCGGGGAGAACACACTGAAGCTTTCTTT

j_call: TRBJ1-5
v_call: TRBV7-6
clone_size: NA
d_call: TRBD1
cdr3_aa: CASSPTGGFRQPQHF
cdr3_nt: TGTGCCAGCAGCCCGACAGGGGGCTTTCGTCAGCCCCAGCATTTT

j_call: TRBJ2-1
v_call: TRBV7-3
clone_size: few
d_call: TRBD2
cdr3_aa: CASSFLAGSSYNEQFF
cdr3_nt: TGTGCCAGCAGCTTTCTAGCGGGGAGCTCCTACAATGAGCAGTTCTTC

j_call: TRBJ2-7
v_call: TRBV19
clone_size: NA
d_call: TRBD1
cdr3_aa: CASSPTGVFSYEQYF
cdr3_nt: TGTGCCAGTAGCCCCACAGGGGTCTTTTCCTACGAGCAGTACTTC

j_call: TRBJ1-5
v_call: TRBV5-1
clone_size: NA
d_call: TRBD1
cdr3_aa: CASSLRDRDSNQPQHF
cdr3_nt: TGCGCCAGCAGCTTGCGGGACAGGGATAGCAATCAGCCCCAGCATTTT

j_call: TRBJ2-5
v_call: TRBV7-2
clone_size: NA
d_call: TRBD2
cdr3_aa: CASSSRLAGGHETQYF
cdr3_nt: TGTGCCAGCAGCTCTCGACTAGCGGGGGGGCATGAGACCCAGTACTTC

j_call: TRBJ1-2
v_call: TRBV5-1
clone_size: NA
d_call: TRBD1
cdr3_aa: CASSLEATGSRLGGYTF
cdr3_nt: TGCGCCAGCAGCTTGGAAGCGACAGGGAGCCGCCTGGGGGGCTACACCTTC

j_call: TRBJ2-1
v_call: TRBV5-4
clone_size: many
d_call: TRBD2
cdr3_aa: CASSWGLAGGLNEQFF
cdr3_nt: TGTGCCAGCAGTTGGGGACTAGCGGGAGGGCTGAATGAGCAGTTCTTC

j_call: TRBJ2-1
v_call: TRBV6-2/TRBV6-3
clone_size: NA
d_call: TRBD2
cdr3_aa: CASSYSRLADNEQFF
cdr3_nt: TGTGCCAGCAGTTACTCTCGGCTAGCGGACAATGAGCAGTTCTTC

j_call: TRBJ1-1
v_call: TRBV30
clone_size: NA
d_call: NA
cdr3_aa: CAWTHAGGRRTEAFF
cdr3_nt: TGTGCCTGGACCCACGCGGGGGGGCGAAGGACTGAAGCTTTCTTT

j_call: TRBJ2-3
v_call: TRBV30
clone_size: NA
d_call: TRBD2
cdr3_aa: CAWAELAASTDTQYF
cdr3_nt: TGTGCCTGGGCCGAACTAGCGGCTAGCACAGATACGCAGTATTTT

j_call: TRBJ2-5
v_call: TRBV6-2/TRBV6-3
clone_size: NA
d_call: TRBD2
cdr3_aa: CASSYSLAGGPLRRTQYF
cdr3_nt: TGTGCCAGCAGTTACAGTCTAGCGGGGGGGCCGCTTCGGAGGACCCAGTACTTC

j_call: TRBJ1-3
v_call: TRBV30
clone_size: NA
d_call: NA
cdr3_aa: CAWSVVSGNTIYF
cdr3_nt: TGTGCCTGGAGTGTCGTCTCTGGAAACACCATATATTTT

j_call: TRBJ2-1
v_call: TRBV7-2
clone_size: NA
d_call: NA
cdr3_aa: CASSLRGRSYNEQFF
cdr3_nt: TGTGCCAGCAGCTTACGGGGTCGCTCCTACAATGAGCAGTTCTTC

j_call: TRBJ2-7
v_call: TRBV7-8
clone_size: NA
d_call: NA
cdr3_aa: CASSPKGGSYEQYF
cdr3_nt: TGTGCCAGCAGCCCAAAGGGAGGCTCCTACGAGCAGTACTTC

j_call: TRBJ2-7
v_call: TRBV7-9
clone_size: NA
d_call: TRBD1
cdr3_aa: CASSLDRDKQYF
cdr3_nt: TGTGCCAGCAGCTTGGACAGGGACAAGCAGTACTTC

j_call: TRBJ1-2
v_call: TRBV11-3
clone_size: NA
d_call: NA
cdr3_aa: CASSMTGTSPHCGYTF
cdr3_nt: TGTGCCAGCAGCATGACCGGGACAAGCCCCCACTGTGGCTACACCTTC

j_call: TRBJ2-1
v_call: TRBV7-9
clone_size: NA
d_call: TRBD2
cdr3_aa: CASTQGLAGEQFF
cdr3_nt: TGTGCCAGCACCCAGGGACTAGCGGGGGAGCAGTTCTTC

j_call: TRBJ1-5
v_call: TRBV29-1
clone_size: NA
d_call: NA
cdr3_aa: CSAGTLADQPQHF
cdr3_nt: TGCAGCGCGGGGACGCTAGCGGATCAGCCCCAGCATTTT

j_call: TRBJ2-1
v_call: TRBV30
clone_size: NA
d_call: TRBD1
cdr3_aa: CAWRGDSRHGNEQFF
cdr3_nt: TGTGCCTGGAGGGGGGACAGCCGGCATGGCAATGAGCAGTTCTTC